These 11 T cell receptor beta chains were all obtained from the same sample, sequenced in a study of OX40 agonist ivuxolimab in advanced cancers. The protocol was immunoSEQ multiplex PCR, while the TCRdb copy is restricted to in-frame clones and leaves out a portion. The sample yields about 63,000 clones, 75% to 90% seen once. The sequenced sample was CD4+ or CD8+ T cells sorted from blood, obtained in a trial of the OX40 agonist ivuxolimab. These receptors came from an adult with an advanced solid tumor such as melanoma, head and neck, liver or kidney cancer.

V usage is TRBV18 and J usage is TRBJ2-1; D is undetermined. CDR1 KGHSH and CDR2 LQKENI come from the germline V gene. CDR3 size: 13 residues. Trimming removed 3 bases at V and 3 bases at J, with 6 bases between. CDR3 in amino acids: CASSPALYNEQFF. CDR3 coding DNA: TGTGCCAGCTCACCGGCCCTCTACAATGAGCAGTTCTTC.

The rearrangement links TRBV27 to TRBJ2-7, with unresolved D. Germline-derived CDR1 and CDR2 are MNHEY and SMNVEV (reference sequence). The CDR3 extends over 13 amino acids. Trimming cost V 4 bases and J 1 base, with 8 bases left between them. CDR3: CASSWSPSYEQYF. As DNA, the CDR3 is TGTGCCAGCAGTTGGAGTCCTTCCTACGAGCAGTACTTC.

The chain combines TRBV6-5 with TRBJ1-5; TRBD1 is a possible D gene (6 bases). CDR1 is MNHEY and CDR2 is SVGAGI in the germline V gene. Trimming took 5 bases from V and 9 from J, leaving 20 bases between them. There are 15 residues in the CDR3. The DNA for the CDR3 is TGTGCCAGCAGTCGAGCGGCGACAGGTATTGGGCCCCAGCATTTT. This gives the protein CASSRAATGIGPQHF.

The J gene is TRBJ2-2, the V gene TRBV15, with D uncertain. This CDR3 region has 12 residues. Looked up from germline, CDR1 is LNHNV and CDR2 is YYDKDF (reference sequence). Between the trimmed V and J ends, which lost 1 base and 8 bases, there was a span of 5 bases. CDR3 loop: CATSRAGGELFF. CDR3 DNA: TGTGCCACCAGCAGAGCCGGTGGGGAGCTGTTTTTT. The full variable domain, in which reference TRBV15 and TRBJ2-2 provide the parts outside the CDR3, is DAMVIQNPRYQVTQFGKPVTLSCSQTLNHNVMYWYQQKSSQAPKLLFHYYDKDFNNEADTPDNFQSRRPNTSFCFLDIRSPGLGDTAMYLCATSRAGGELFFGEGSRLTVL.

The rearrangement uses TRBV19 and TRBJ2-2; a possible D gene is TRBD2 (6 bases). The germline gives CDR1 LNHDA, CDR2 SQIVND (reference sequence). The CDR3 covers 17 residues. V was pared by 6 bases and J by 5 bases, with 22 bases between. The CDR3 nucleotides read TGTGCCAGTAGCCCCCGGGGGTGGACTAAGGGGACCGGGGAGCTGTTTTTT. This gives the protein CASSPRGWTKGTGELFF.

CDR3 protein: CASSNSRDPVTGFGQPQHF. CDR3 sequence (DNA): TGTGCCAGCAGCAATAGCAGGGACCCCGTGACAGGGTTTGGTCAGCCCCAGCATTTT. The J gene is TRBJ1-5, the V gene TRBV21-1; the table calls TRBD1, which could not be checked here. TRBV21-1 is labeled a pseudogene. This CDR3 comprises 19 residues.

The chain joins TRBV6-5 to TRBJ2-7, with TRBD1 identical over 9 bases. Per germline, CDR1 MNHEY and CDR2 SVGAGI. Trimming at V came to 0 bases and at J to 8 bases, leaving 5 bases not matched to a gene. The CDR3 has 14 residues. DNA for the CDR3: TGTGCCAGCAGTTACTCCGGGACAGGGTTTAAGCAGTACTTC. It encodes CASSYSGTGFKQYF.

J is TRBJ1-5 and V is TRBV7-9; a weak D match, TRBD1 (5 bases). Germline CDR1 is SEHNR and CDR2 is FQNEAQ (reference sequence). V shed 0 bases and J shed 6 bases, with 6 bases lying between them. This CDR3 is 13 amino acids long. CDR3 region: CASSLAGGQPQHF. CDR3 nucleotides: TGTGCCAGCAGCTTAGCGGGGGGTCAGCCCCAGCATTTT.

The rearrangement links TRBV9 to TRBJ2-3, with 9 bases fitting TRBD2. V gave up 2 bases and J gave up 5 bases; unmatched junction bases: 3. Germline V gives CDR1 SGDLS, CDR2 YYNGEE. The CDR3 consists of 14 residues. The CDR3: CASSVPAGGDTQYF. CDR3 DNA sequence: TGTGCCAGCAGCGTGCCAGCGGGAGGAGATACGCAGTATTTT.

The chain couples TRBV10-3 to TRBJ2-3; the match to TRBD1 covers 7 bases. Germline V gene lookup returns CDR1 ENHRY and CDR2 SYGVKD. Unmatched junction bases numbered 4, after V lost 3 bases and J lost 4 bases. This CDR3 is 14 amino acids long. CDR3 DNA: TGTGCCATCAGTGAAAGGGGGCGTTCAGATACGCAGTATTTT. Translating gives CAISERGRSDTQYF.

CDR3 nucleotides: TGCGCCAGCAGCTTGAGTCCAAGCACAGATACGCAGTATTTT. Translation gives CASSLSPSTDTQYF. The V and J genes are TRBV5-1 and TRBJ2-3; no firm D call. Per the germline V gene, CDR1 is SGHRS and CDR2 is YFSETQ. The CDR3 extends over 14 amino acids. V was trimmed by 1 base and J by 0 bases, leaving 6 bases between them. Combining the CDR3 with reference TRBV5-1 and TRBJ2-3 gives the whole variable domain KAGVTQTPRYLIKTRGQQVTLSCSPISGHRSVSWYQQTPGQGLQFLFEYFSETQRNKGNFPGRFSGRQFSNSRSEMNVSTLELGDSALYLCASSLSPSTDTQYFGPGTRLTVL.